This section outlines one T cell receptor (beta chain) sequence together with its context. Its antigen is as yet unknown. The data belong to a study of cytotoxic CD8 clonotypes in ibrutinib-treated CLL. The CDR3 is 14 residues long. Germline V gene lookup returns CDR1 SEHNR and CDR2 FQNEAQ (reference sequence). With 5 bases clipped from V and 4 bases from J, the junction kept 4 bases outside the gene matches. Findings and limits, study-wide: Ibrutinib response saw clonality rise, and progression saw it return toward baseline.

Only in-frame clones appear in the TCRdb table, and some are missing; sequencing was by immunoSEQ multiplex PCR. The sample consists of 110,000 or so clones, more than 55% of them appearing once. Sequencing used PBMCs, obtained after 24 months of ibrutinib treatment. The sequence was collected from a human donor with chronic lymphocytic leukemia. The chain uses TRBV7-9 and TRBJ2-3; 9 bases fit TRBD2. The CDR3 nucleotides read TGTGCCAGCAGCCCCAGCGGGGGGCCAGATACGCAGTATTTT. Translation gives CASSPSGGPDTQYF. The full variable domain, its missing parts supplied by reference TRBV7-9 and TRBJ2-3, is DTGVSQNPRHKITKRGQNVTFRCDPISEHNRLYWYRQTLGQGPEFLTYFQNEAQLEKSRLLSDRFSAERPKGSFSTLEIQRTEQGDSAMYLCASSPSGGPDTQYFGPGTRLTVL.